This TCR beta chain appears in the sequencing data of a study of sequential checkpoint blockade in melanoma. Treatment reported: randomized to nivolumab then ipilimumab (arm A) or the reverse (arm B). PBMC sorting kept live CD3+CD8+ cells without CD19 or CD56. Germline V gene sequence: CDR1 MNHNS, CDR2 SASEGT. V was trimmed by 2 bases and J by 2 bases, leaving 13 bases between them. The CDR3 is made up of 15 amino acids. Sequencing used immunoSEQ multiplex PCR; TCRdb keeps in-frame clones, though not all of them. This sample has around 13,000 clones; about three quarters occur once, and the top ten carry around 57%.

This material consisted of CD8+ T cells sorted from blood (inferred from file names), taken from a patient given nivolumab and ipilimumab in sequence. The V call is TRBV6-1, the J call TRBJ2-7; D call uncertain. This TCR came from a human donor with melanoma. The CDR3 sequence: CASSEWSSKPYEQYF. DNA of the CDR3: TGTGCCAGCAGTGAATGGTCCTCTAAGCCCTACGAGCAGTACTTC.